This paragraph covers one T cell receptor beta chain sequence. What it binds is unknown. The data belong to a study of cytomegalovirus exposure and HLA in healthy donors. Study results and caveats: Using a false discovery rate of 0.05, a later analysis showed that about 16,000 TCR beta sequences were associated with HLA alleles. In a later analysis, HLA-associated TCR beta chains were more clonally expanded than equally common others. Later findings reportedly placed an Asian-associated ancestry cluster below the roughly 690-donor mean for N-insertions. Across donors, sequencing depth was assumed by presence/absence analyses to be roughly uniform.

The V end was cut by 7 bases, the J end by 5 bases, with 22 bases between. Germline V gene sequence: CDR1 SQVTM, CDR2 ANQGSEA. The CDR3 is 15 amino acids. Use of 60 Vbeta and 13 Jbeta primers characterized the PCR. Clones were sequenced by immunoSEQ multiplex PCR, and TCRdb holds only the in-frame ones, with some missing. The repertoire holds some 130,000 clones, with 70% to 80% as singletons. This clonotype was sampled from a man aged 30 to 45 in good health and CMV-seronegative. The sequenced material came from PBMCs. The chain joins TRBV29-1 to TRBJ2-3; weak D call: TRBD1 (6 bases). This CDR3 is CSAPQGIAIGDTQYF. CDR3 DNA: TGCAGCGCCCCCCAGGGGATAGCGATCGGAGATACGCAGTATTTT.